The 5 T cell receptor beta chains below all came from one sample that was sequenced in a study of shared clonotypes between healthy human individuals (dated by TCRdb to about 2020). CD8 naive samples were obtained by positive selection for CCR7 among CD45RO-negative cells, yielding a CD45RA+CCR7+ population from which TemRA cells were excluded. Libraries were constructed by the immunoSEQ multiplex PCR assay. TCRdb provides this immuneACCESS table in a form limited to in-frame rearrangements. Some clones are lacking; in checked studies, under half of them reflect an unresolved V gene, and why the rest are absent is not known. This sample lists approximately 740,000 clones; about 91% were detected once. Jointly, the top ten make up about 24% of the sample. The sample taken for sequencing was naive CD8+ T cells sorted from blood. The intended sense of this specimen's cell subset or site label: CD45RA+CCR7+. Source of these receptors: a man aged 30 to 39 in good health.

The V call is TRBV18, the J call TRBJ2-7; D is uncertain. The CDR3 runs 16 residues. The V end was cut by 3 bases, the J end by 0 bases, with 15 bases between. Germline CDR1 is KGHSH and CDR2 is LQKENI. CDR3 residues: CASSPTTRTSSYEQYF. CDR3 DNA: TGTGCCAGCTCACCTACAACCAGGACCAGCTCCTACGAGCAGTACTTC.

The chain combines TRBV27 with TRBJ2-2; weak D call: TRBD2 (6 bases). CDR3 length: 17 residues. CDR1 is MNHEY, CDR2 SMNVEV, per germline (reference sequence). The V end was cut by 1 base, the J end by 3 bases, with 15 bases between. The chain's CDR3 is CASSLYGGTLDTGELFF. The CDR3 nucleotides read TGTGCCAGCAGTTTATATGGGGGGACCCTTGACACCGGGGAGCTGTTTTTT.

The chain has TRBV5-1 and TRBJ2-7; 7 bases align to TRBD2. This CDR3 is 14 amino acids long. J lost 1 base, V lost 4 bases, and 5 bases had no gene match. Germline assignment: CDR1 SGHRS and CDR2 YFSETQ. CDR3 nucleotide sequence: TGCGCCAGCAGCGTAGCTAGCGGTTCCTACGAGCAGTACTTC. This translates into CASSVASGSYEQYF.

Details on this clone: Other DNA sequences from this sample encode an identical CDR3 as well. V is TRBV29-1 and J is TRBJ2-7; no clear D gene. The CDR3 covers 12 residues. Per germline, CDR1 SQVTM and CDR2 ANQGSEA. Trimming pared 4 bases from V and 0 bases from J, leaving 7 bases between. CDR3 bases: TGCAGCGTTGGGGCAGACTCCTACGAGCAGTACTTC. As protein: CSVGADSYEQYF.

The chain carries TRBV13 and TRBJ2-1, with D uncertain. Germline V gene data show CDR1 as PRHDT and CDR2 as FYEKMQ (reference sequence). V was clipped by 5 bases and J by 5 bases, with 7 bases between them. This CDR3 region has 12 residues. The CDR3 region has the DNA TGTGCCAGCAGCCCTCAGGACAATGAGCAGTTCTTC. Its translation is CASSPQDNEQFF.